The clone carrying this TCR beta chain was seen repeatedly, ten times or more. The target antigen is unknown. J lost 4 bases, V lost 6 bases, and 8 bases had no gene match. This CDR3 has 15 amino acids. In TCRdb, the reads were re-called with MiXCR into one record per CDR3 protein. The sample lists a few hundred thousand distinct CDR3 sequences, roughly an eighth occurring once. This record comes from a study of T cell repertoires in cytomegalovirus infection. Study as a whole: Evidence of both CMV infection and a matching HLA type came from public TCR beta signatures. Notes on the study in general: The response measured ex vivo was dominated by TCR beta clonotypes (HLA-C-restricted and CMV-specific). Carriers of CMV plus the relevant HLA were identified by cumulative public TCR beta family frequency.

This TCR was sampled from a human donor in good health (CMV status not recorded). Some clones in this sample may be carry-over from other donors' samples. Sequencing was performed on PBMCs. The chain joins TRBV12-3 or TRBV12-4 to TRBJ1-1, with 10 nucleotides matching TRBD1. The CDR3 loop is CASSETGTGATEAFF. The CDR3 nucleotides are TGTGCCAGCAGCGAGACCGGGACAGGGGCCACTGAAGCTTTCTTT.